This entry describes one T cell receptor (beta chain). This specimen comes from a study of CD8 T cells in Susac syndrome. V dropped 0 bases and J dropped 2; count of bases not matched to a gene: 4. The CDR3 is 15 amino acids. Germline values: CDR1 SGHRS, CDR2 YFSETQ. Sequencing targeted TCR beta in T cells from blood (CD8+ and CD4+). The multiple sclerosis control group comprised treatment-naive patients with stable or active relapsing-remitting disease. Random hexamers were used to reverse transcribe the RNA input (about 0.5 to 1 ug). Each CDR3 protein gets one entry after TCRdb re-called the immunoSEQ multiplex PCR reads with MiXCR. The sample lists a few hundred thousand distinct CDR3 sequences, 70% to 90% occurring once.

The rearrangement uses TRBV5-1 and TRBJ1-1, with TRBD1 matching 7 bases. This TCR came from a human donor with multiple sclerosis. The sequencing sample was made of CD8+ T cells from PBMCs. The CDR3 bases are TGCGCCAGCAGCTTGGAGGGACAGCTTAACACTGAAGCTTTCTTT. The encoded protein is CASSLEGQLNTEAFF.